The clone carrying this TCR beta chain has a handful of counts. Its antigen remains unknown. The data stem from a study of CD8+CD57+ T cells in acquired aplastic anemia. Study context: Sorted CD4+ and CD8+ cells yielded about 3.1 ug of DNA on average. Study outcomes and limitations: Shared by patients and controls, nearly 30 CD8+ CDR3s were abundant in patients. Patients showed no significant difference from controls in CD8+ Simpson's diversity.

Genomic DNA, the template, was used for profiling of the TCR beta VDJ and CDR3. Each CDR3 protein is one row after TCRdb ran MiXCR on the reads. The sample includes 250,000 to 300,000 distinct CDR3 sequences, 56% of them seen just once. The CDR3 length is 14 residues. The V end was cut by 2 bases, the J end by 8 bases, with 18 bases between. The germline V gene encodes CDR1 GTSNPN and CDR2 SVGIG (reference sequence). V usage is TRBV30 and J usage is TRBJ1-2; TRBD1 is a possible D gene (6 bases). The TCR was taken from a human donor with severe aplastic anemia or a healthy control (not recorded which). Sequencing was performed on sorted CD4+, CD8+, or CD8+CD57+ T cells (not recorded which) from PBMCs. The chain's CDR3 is CAWSRGQGSGGYTF. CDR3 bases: TGTGCCTGGAGTAGGGGCCAGGGGTCGGGCGGCTACACCTTC.